Following are 28 T cell receptor beta chains from one sample sequenced in a study of T-cell reconstitution after alpha-beta-depleted transplantation in children. It was with unique molecular identifiers that the TCRbeta library was prepared. MiXCR, applied by TCRdb to the PCR reads, yields one record per CDR3 protein. Of 170,000 or so distinct CDR3 sequences in the sample, approximately 6.6% are singletons; the top ten hold roughly 3%. Sequenced here: PBMCs from the stem cell graft donor, sampled from the stem cell graft. Receptors originate from a human donor who donated a stem cell graft to a child with Wiskott-Aldrich syndrome.

This clonotype was seen at least ten times. This chain connects TRBV5-6 to TRBJ2-4; D is ambiguous. Germline CDR1 reads SGHDT; CDR2 reads YYEEEE. The V end lost 2 bases, the J end lost 0 bases, and 9 bases lay between the germline ends. CDR3 length: 15 amino acids. CDR3 nucleotides: TGTGCCAGCAGCTTTATGGCGCTAGCCAAAAACATTCAGTACTTC. Translated, it gives CASSFMALAKNIQYF.

This chain links TRBV7-2 with TRBJ2-3; TRBD2 agrees at 9 bases. CDR3 length: 16 amino acids. V shed 0 bases, J shed 10 bases, and the junction held 11 bases outside the gene matches. CDR1 and CDR2 from the germline V gene are SGHTA and FQGNSA. The CDR3: CASSLAGSGGSRAQYF. The DNA for the CDR3 is TGTGCCAGCAGCTTAGCGGGGAGCGGGGGGTCTAGAGCGCAGTATTTT. Together with reference TRBV7-2 and TRBJ2-3, the CDR3 gives the full variable domain: GAGVSQSPSNKVTEKGKDVELRCDPISGHTALYWYRQSLGQGLEFLIYFQGNSAPDKSGLPSDRFSAERTGGSVSTLTIQRTQQEDSAVYLCASSLAGSGGSRAQYFGPGTRLTVL.

The sample holds many counts of this clonotype. The rearrangement links TRBV24-1 to TRBJ2-1, with TRBD2 matching 8 bases. This CDR3 is 16 amino acids long. The V and J ends lost 6 bases and 6 bases, in that order; junction bases with no gene match: 12. Per the germline V gene, CDR1 is KGHDR and CDR2 is SFDVKD. CDR3: CATSHPTATSGNEQFF. The CDR3 DNA reads as TGTGCCACCAGTCACCCGACAGCCACTAGCGGCAATGAGCAGTTCTTC.

The chain is built from TRBV7-8 and TRBJ2-1; D may be TRBD2 (6 bases). Per germline, CDR1 SGHVS and CDR2 FQNEAQ. V lost 1 base, J lost 0 bases, and 10 bases lay in between. The CDR3 spans 16 residues. DNA of the CDR3: TGTGCCAGCAGCTTAGGGGGTAGCGGCTCCTACAATGAGCAGTTCTTC. Its translation: CASSLGGSGSYNEQFF.

This sequence joins TRBV18 and TRBJ2-5; D uncertain. The germline V gene has CDR1 KGHSH and CDR2 LQKENI. The V gene lost 0 bases and the J gene lost 4 bases, with 12 bases spanning the gap. CDR3 length: 15 residues. CDR3 sequence (DNA): TGTGCCAGCTCACCACCGTTACAGAGAGTAGAGACCCAGTACTTC. Amino acids: CASSPPLQRVETQYF.

The chain carries TRBV2 and TRBJ2-7; 9 nucleotides align to TRBD1. This CDR3 has 15 residues. Trimming cost V 5 bases and J 5 bases; bases outside gene matches: 10. Germline-derived CDR1 and CDR2 are SNHLY and FYNNEI. The DNA of the CDR3 is TGTGCCAGCAGTCTACTGGGACAGGGTCTCGACGAGCAGTACTTC. This codes for CASSLLGQGLDEQYF.

This clonotype has more than one count but fewer than ten. The genes are TRBV5-1 and TRBJ2-7, with 7 bases lining up with TRBD2. This CDR3 comprises 14 residues. Germline CDR1 SGHRS, CDR2 YFSETQ. The V segment lost 5 bases and the J segment 1 base; nucleotides outside the gene matches: 6. The CDR3 DNA follows: TGCGCCAGCAGGGACCTAGCGGATTCCTACGAGCAGTACTTC. This encodes CASRDLADSYEQYF.

A remark on this clonotype: A much bigger clone sits one base away, suggesting this may be a read error. V and J are TRBV13 and TRBJ2-1, with TRBD2 matching 13 bases. CDR3 size: 15 residues. CDR1 PRHDT and CDR2 FYEKMQ come from the germline V gene (reference sequence). The DNA of the CDR3 is TGTGACAGCAGCGCCGGACTAGCGGGAGTGGGTGAGCAGTTCTTC. This codes for CDSSAGLAGVGEQFF. Full variable domain (missing parts from reference TRBV13 and TRBJ2-1): AAGVIQSPRHLIKEKRETATLKCYPIPRHDTVYWYQQGPGQDPQFLISFYEKMQSDKGSIPDRFSAQQFSDYHSELNMSSLELGDSALYFCDSSAGLAGVGEQFFGPGTRLTVL.

This clonotype has a count of ten or more. This chain's CDR3 is CASSEGGDNYGYTF. The CDR3 nucleotides are TGTGCCAGCAGTGAGGGGGGGGATAACTATGGCTACACCTTC. The chain uses TRBV2 and TRBJ1-2; D might be TRBD1 (5 bases). CDR1 is SNHLY, CDR2 FYNNEI, per germline. V was pared by 3 bases and J by 1 base, with 9 bases between. The CDR3 covers 14 residues.

In the case of this clonotype: A much larger clone differs by one base, so this may be a read error. The chain couples TRBV12-3 or TRBV12-4 to TRBJ1-5; TRBD1 is a possible D gene (5 bases). The length of the CDR3 is 14 residues. The chain's CDR3 is CASTHGHSDQPQHF. The CDR3 bases are TGTGCCAGCACCCACGGACATAGCGATCAGCCCCAGCATTTT.

Ten or more counts support this clonotype. The chain employs TRBV7-2 and TRBJ2-7, with 7 positions matching TRBD1. The V segment lost 5 bases and the J segment 2 bases; nucleotides outside the gene matches: 9. CDR1 is SGHTA, CDR2 FQGNSA, per germline. This CDR3 spans 15 amino acids. This CDR3 reads CASSPDRDGAYEQYF. The CDR3 region has the DNA TGTGCCAGCAGCCCAGACAGGGATGGGGCCTACGAGCAGTACTTC.

This chain links TRBV18 with TRBJ2-5, with D possibly TRBD1 on 5 matching bases. Between the trimmed V and J ends, which lost 2 bases and 2 bases, there was a span of 15 bases. Germline CDR1 and CDR2: KGHSH and LQKENI. The length of the CDR3 is 16 residues. The CDR3 sequence: CASSPDSPATQETQYF. As DNA, the CDR3 is TGTGCCAGCTCACCAGACAGCCCCGCGACACAAGAGACCCAGTACTTC.

In its sample, this clonotype was seen many times. The rearrangement links TRBV12-3 or TRBV12-4 to TRBJ1-6, with a possible D match to TRBD1 (6 bases). V was cut by 2 bases and J by 6 bases, with 11 bases left in between. The CDR3 sequence is 15 residues long. The CDR3, as DNA: TGTGCCAGCAGTTTAAGTGGACAGCCTAATTCACCCCTCCACTTT. The encoded protein is CASSLSGQPNSPLHF.

This clonotype has ten or more counts. The chain has TRBV7-9 and TRBJ2-1; 7 nucleotides line up with TRBD1. Germline CDR1 is SEHNR and CDR2 is FQNEAQ (reference sequence). The junction had 11 bases not matched to a gene; V was cut back by 7 bases and J by 8 bases. The CDR3 has 14 residues. The DNA of the CDR3 is TGTGCCAGCAACATCGGACAGGCGGGCGATGAGCAGTTCTTC. Residues: CASNIGQAGDEQFF.

This rearrangement joins TRBV10-2 to TRBJ2-7, with 9 positions matching TRBD1. The CDR3 covers 17 residues. Germline CDR1 is WSHSY and CDR2 is SAAADI. With V trimmed by 4 bases and J by 1 base, 11 bases remained unmatched. CDR3 protein: CASSVMDRGVMSYEQYF. In DNA form, the CDR3 reads TGCGCCAGCAGTGTAATGGACAGGGGTGTGATGTCCTACGAGCAGTACTTC.

The chain joins TRBV7-2 to TRBJ2-5; 8 nucleotides match TRBD2. Germline values: CDR1 SGHTA, CDR2 FQGNSA. V lost 5 bases to trimming and J lost 4 bases; unmatched junction nucleotides: 15. The CDR3 is 17 amino acids. The DNA for the CDR3 is TGTGCCAGCAGCCCCCTCGGGGGGAGCGGGAGCGGAGAGACCCAGTACTTC. Encoded protein: CASSPLGGSGSGETQYF.

This clonotype appeared many times. J is TRBJ1-1 and V is TRBV24-1; D may be TRBD1 (6 bases). CDR1 KGHDR and CDR2 SFDVKD come from the germline V gene. The CDR3 runs 16 residues. V lost 4 bases, J lost 4 bases, and 18 bases lay in between. The CDR3 spells CATSDWTDRPSTEAFF. CDR3 sequence (DNA): TGTGCCACCAGTGACTGGACAGACCGACCGAGCACTGAAGCTTTCTTT.

Concerning this clonotype itself: One end of the junction is discordant with germline, which a read error may explain. V and J are TRBV2 and TRBJ2-2, with TRBD2 matching 13 bases. The CDR3 contains 17 residues. Germline V lookup: CDR1 SNHLY, CDR2 FYNNEI. The CDR3 nucleotides read TGTACCAGCAGTCCCACTAGCGGGAGGGCCAACACCGGGGAGCTGTTTTTT. Protein sequence: CTSSPTSGRANTGELFF.

This clonotype has a count of ten or more. The chain joins TRBV12-3 or TRBV12-4 to TRBJ2-7; tentatively, D is TRBD1 (5 bases). Deletions cut 3 bases from V and 4 bases from J, with 13 bases between. This CDR3 has 14 amino acids. The CDR3 DNA follows: TGTGCCAGCAGTTTCCAGGGAATTGCTTACGAGCAGTACTTC. Its translation is CASSFQGIAYEQYF.

This clonotype was detected a few times. The V gene is TRBV19, the J gene TRBJ2-5; the D gene is possibly TRBD2 (6 bases). Looked up from germline, CDR1 is LNHDA and CDR2 is SQIVND (reference sequence). This CDR3 spans 15 amino acids. Trimming pared 6 bases from V and 2 bases from J, leaving 16 bases between. The CDR3 sequence: CASSNSGTFQETQYF. The CDR3 DNA sequence: TGTGCCAGTAGCAACTCCGGGACTTTTCAAGAGACCCAGTACTTC.

This clonotype was observed a few times. The chain uses TRBV4-1 and TRBJ1-3; no reliable D call. Trimming left V 0 bases short and J 7 bases short, with 16 bases between. This CDR3 has 16 residues. CDR1 is MGHRA and CDR2 is YSYEKL in the germline V gene. The CDR3 loop reads CASSQEMRRSMNTIYF. CDR3 DNA sequence: TGCGCCAGCAGCCAAGAAATGAGGAGGAGTATGAACACCATATATTTT.

The table lists this clonotype with many counts. The chain employs TRBV6-6 and TRBJ2-1; the D gene is possibly TRBD2 (6 bases). The ends were cut back, 5 bases at V and 4 bases at J, with 9 bases in the middle. This CDR3 is built from 13 residues. Per the germline V gene, CDR1 is MNHNY and CDR2 is SVGAGI (reference sequence). In DNA form, the CDR3 reads TGTGCCAGCAGTGTTGGGACTTACAATGAGCAGTTCTTC. Translation: CASSVGTYNEQFF.

The V gene is TRBV21-1, the J gene TRBJ1-2; the D call TRBD1 from the table was never checked on the DNA. TRBV21-1 is a documented pseudogene. This CDR3 has 16 amino acids. The CDR3 sequence: CASSARDSSVLDGYTF. The CDR3 DNA reads TGTGCCAGCAGCGCCCGGGACAGCTCGGTATTGGATGGCTACACCTTC.

The chain carries TRBV3-1 and TRBJ2-5; the D gene is possibly TRBD2 (6 bases). V was clipped by 4 bases and J by 4 bases, with 16 bases between them. Germline V gene lookup returns CDR1 LGHDT and CDR2 YNNKEL (reference sequence). CDR3 length equals 15 residues. Here the CDR3 DNA reads TGTGCCAGCAGCCCCGGACGGAGGGAGGTAGAGACCCAGTACTTC. The encoded protein is CASSPGRREVETQYF.

This chain connects TRBV6-1 to TRBJ2-7; 10 bases agree with TRBD2. Trimming took 7 bases from V and 0 from J; bases not matched to a gene: 6. Germline CDR1 and CDR2: MNHNS and SASEGT. This CDR3 has 15 residues. This chain's CDR3 is CASTPTSGASYEQYF. The CDR3 DNA reads as TGTGCCAGCACACCTACTAGCGGGGCCTCCTACGAGCAGTACTTC.

In the case of this clonotype: The junction and the germline gene differ at one end; a read error may be behind it. V is TRBV12-3 or TRBV12-4 and J is TRBJ2-6; D may correspond to TRBD1 or TRBD2 (5 bases each). This CDR3 region has 13 residues. CDR3 DNA sequence: TGTGCCAGCAGCTTCTCTGGGGGCAACGTCCTGACTTTC. Translated, it gives CASSFSGGNVLTF.

Many counts were recorded for this clonotype. CDR3 protein: CSARRLVGHEQFF. The CDR3 nucleotides read TGCAGTGCTCGAAGACTAGTCGGCCATGAGCAGTTCTTC. The rearrangement uses TRBV20-1 and TRBJ2-1; TRBD2 might be the D (6 bases). The germline V gene has CDR1 DFQATT and CDR2 SNEGSKA (reference sequence). Between the trimmed V and J ends, which lost 5 bases and 8 bases, there was a span of 16 bases. The CDR3 is 13 residues long.

This clonotype was observed at least ten times. The chain employs TRBV12-3 or TRBV12-4 and TRBJ2-3; D is perhaps TRBD2 (7 bases). CDR3 length equals 15 residues. V was shortened by 6 bases and J by 3 bases, with 16 bases between the two germline ends. The DNA for the CDR3 is TGTGCCAGCAGGGGGATGGGGGGGCTGACAGATACGCAGTATTTT. It translates to CASRGMGGLTDTQYF.